This T cell receptor (beta chain) stems from a study of blood T cell repertoires in COVID-19. Study at large: Whether acute or convalescent, the COVID-19 samples came from the United States, Italy and Spain.

Trimming took off 4 bases at V and 6 bases at J, with 9 bases between the two ends. Germline-derived CDR1 and CDR2 are SGHNT and YENEEA. CDR3 length: 13 residues. TCRdb's copy holds only in-frame clones and misses some; the assay was immunoSEQ multiplex PCR. The data contain about 300,000 clones, 85% to 90% of them singletons. Participants classified as exposed had met a COVID-19 case within 2 weeks before study entry. The sample taken for sequencing was PBMCs or T cells enriched from blood (not recorded which). This chain connects TRBV11-3 to TRBJ2-2; D is unclear. The source is a woman aged 50 to 60 who had been exposed to COVID-19. This chain's CDR3 is CASSSRVAGELFF. The CDR3 nucleotides are TGTGCCAGCAGCTCACGGGTCGCCGGGGAGCTGTTTTTT.